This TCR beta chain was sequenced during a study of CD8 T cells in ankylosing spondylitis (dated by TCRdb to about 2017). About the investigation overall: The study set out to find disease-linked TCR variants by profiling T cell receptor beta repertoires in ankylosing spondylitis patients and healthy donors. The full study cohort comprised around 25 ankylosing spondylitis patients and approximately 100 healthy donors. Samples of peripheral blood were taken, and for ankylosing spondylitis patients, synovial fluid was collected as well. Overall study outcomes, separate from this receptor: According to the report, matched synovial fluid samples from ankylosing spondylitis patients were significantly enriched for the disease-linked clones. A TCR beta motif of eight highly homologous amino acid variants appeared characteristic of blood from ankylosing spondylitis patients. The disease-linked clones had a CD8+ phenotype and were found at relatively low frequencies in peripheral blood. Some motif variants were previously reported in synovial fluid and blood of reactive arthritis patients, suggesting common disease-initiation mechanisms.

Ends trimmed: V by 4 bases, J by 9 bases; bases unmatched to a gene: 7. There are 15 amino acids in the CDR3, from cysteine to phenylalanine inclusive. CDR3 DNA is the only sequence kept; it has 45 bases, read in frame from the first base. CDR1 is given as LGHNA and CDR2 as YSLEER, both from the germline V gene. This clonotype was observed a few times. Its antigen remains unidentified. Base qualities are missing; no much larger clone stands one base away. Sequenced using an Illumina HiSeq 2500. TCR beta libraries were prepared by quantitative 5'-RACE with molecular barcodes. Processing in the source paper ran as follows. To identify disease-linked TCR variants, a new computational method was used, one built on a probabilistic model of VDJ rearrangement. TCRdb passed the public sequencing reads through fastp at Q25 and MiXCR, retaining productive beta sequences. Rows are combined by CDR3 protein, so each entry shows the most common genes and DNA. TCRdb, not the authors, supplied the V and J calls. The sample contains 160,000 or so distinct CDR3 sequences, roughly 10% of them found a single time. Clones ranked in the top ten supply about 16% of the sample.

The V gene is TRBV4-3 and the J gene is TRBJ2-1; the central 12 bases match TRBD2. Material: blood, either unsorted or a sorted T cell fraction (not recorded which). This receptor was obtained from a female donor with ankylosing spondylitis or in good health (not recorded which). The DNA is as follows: TGCGCCAGCAGCCGTCGACTAGCGGGAGTGATTGAGCAGTTCTTC. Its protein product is CASSRRLAGVIEQFF.